The clone carrying this TCR beta chain was counted a few times. The target antigen is unknown. The data were obtained in a study of blood T cells in healthy people across ages. Study information: About one barcoded beta molecule per two T cells came from capture by template switching.

General study results and limits: Diversity estimates drawn from one million T cells were deemed underestimates. Naive CD4+ cells and diversity were both higher in long-lived donors than in aged donors.

Sample-barcoded 5' priming and a J-beta primer mix drove a second PCR of about 6 to 11 cycles. TCRdb analysed the 5' RACE reads with MiXCR anew, one entry per CDR3 protein. Here the sample spans 540,000 or so distinct CDR3 sequences, around 48% being singletons. Trimming took off 8 bases at V and 0 bases at J, with 11 bases between the two ends. Germline V gene lookup returns CDR1 LGHNA and CDR2 YNFKEQ. The CDR3 contains 15 residues. The receptor comes from a man older than 75 in good health. The V call is TRBV4-2, the J call TRBJ2-6; D is ambiguous. The sequenced sample was blood. The CDR3 region is CASGSFPSGANVLTF. The CDR3 DNA is TGTGCCAGCGGTTCATTCCCCTCTGGGGCCAACGTCCTGACTTTC.